This T cell receptor beta chain was captured in a study of cytomegalovirus exposure and HLA in healthy donors. The wider study: Within an early data release were 80 million to 90 million unique TCRs drawn from HLA-typed donors.

This CDR3 is built from 14 residues. From germline, CDR1 is MRHNA and CDR2 SNTAGT. Trimming at V came to 6 bases and at J to 1 base, leaving 2 bases not matched to a gene. As for this clone: Its matching antigen is unknown.

The PCR employed 60 Vbeta primers together with 13 Jbeta primers. The method was immunoSEQ multiplex PCR; TCRdb's version includes in-frame clones alone and lacks a portion of them. The sample contains roughly 120,000 clones, over 15% of which appear only once. General study findings and limits: Reported findings show TCR beta sequences accurately forecast HLA-A and HLA-B alleles in most subjects. Cytomegalovirus status, reportedly, was diagnosed with high specificity and sensitivity by the classifier.

This clonotype originated in a woman aged 18 to 35 in good health and CMV-seronegative. What was sequenced was PBMCs. This chain joins TRBV6-4 and TRBJ2-3; TRBD2 matches at 9 bases. The CDR3 DNA reads TGTGCCAGCAGAGCGGGGGGCGGCACAGATACGCAGTATTTT. This gives the protein CASRAGGGTDTQYF.